This T cell receptor (beta chain) was found in a study of blood T cell repertoires in COVID-19. Study in general: The United States, Italy and Spain were the sources of the acute and convalescent COVID-19 samples. PBMCs, B-cell-depleted T cells, or T cells were the source of the cDNA or gDNA that made up the material.

From germline, CDR1 is SGHRS and CDR2 YFSETQ. This CDR3 spans 17 amino acids. V dropped 1 base and J dropped 2; count of bases not matched to a gene: 7. This table comes from immunoSEQ multiplex PCR, and its TCRdb copy is limited to in-frame clones, with some not included. The table has about 60,000 clones, roughly 84% seen once. The chain employs TRBV5-1 and TRBJ2-2; 8 bases agree with TRBD2. The clonotype was recovered from a man aged 55 to 70 with COVID-19, enrolled during active disease. Sequencing was carried out using peripheral blood. DNA of the CDR3: TGCGCCAGCAGCTTGCCCTCCTTAGCGGGAAACACCGGGGAGCTGTTTTTT. It yields the protein CASSLPSLAGNTGELFF.